What follows are 27 T cell receptor beta chains derived from one specimen sequenced in a study of T cells in Graves' hyperthyroidism and ophthalmopathy. RNA transcripts served as the template for amplifying TCR beta CDR3 regions. Initially, a first-round RT-PCR of the TCR CDR3 employed the HTBI primer set. A single record per CDR3 protein comes from TCRdb applying MiXCR to the multiplex PCR reads. The sample yields 350,000 to 400,000 distinct CDR3 sequences, about a fifth seen once. The specimen sequenced was blood. Every receptor here comes from a young woman with Graves' hyperthyroidism.

This clonotype occurred many times. The rearrangement links TRBV27 to TRBJ2-4; D may correspond to TRBD1 or TRBD2 (5 bases each). The CDR3 is 17 residues long. V was shortened by 2 bases and J by 7 bases, with 21 bases between the two germline ends. Per germline, CDR1 MNHEY and CDR2 SMNVEV (reference sequence). The CDR3 sequence: CASSLGTSGTSINIQYF. In DNA form, the CDR3 reads TGTGCCAGCAGTTTAGGGACCTCCGGGACCTCGATCAACATTCAGTACTTC.

Ten or more counts support this clonotype. The chain has TRBV29-1 and TRBJ1-1; D is unresolved. Germline CDR1 is SQVTM and CDR2 is ANQGSEA. The germline V and J ends were trimmed by 5 bases and 1 base, with 5 bases remaining between them. The CDR3 is 11 amino acids. The CDR3 DNA reads as TGCAGCGTTCGGGAGAACACTGAAGCTTTCTTT. Its translation: CSVRENTEAFF.

For this clonotype: A much larger clonotype is one base distant, so this may be a read error. Here the CDR3 omits its conserved ending phenylalanine or tryptophan, so a read error is the likely source. The chain has TRBV20-1 and TRBJ1-2; a possible D gene is TRBD1 (6 bases). The V end lost 4 bases, the J end lost 5 bases, and 14 bases lay between the germline ends. Germline-derived CDR1 and CDR2 are DFQATT and SNEGSKA (reference sequence). The CDR3 consists of 13 residues. For the CDR3, the DNA is TGCAGTGCTAAACAGGGATTGGGTTATGGCTACACCGTC. The encoded protein is CSAKQGLGYGYTV.

This clonotype has at least ten counts. The chain is built from TRBV11-1 and TRBJ1-2; D gene unclear. Trimming took off 1 base at V and 4 bases at J, with 7 bases between the two ends. The CDR3 is made up of 13 amino acids. In germline, CDR1 is SGHAT, CDR2 FQDESV (reference sequence). As DNA, the CDR3 is TGTGCCAGCAGCTTAGACGGGATCTATGGCTACACCTTC. Protein sequence: CASSLDGIYGYTF.

The chain employs TRBV4-1 and TRBJ2-5; D may be TRBD1 (5 bases). Germline V gives CDR1 MGHRA, CDR2 YSYEKL. V dropped 2 bases and J dropped 1 base, with 11 bases sitting between them. This CDR3 has 15 amino acids. The CDR3 DNA reads as TGCGCCAGCAGCCAACCGACAGACATCCAAGAGACCCAGTACTTC. This encodes CASSQPTDIQETQYF.

This clonotype was detected only a few times. The genes are TRBV4-2 and TRBJ2-3, with 16 positions matching TRBD2. After removal of 2 bases from V and 6 bases from J, the junction contained 11 bases not matched to a gene. The germline V gene has CDR1 LGHNA and CDR2 YNFKEQ. The CDR3 totals 19 residues. The CDR3, as DNA: TGTGCCAGCAGCCAAAGATCGGGGACTAGCGGGGGGGTATTGGATACGCAGTATTTT. Translated: CASSQRSGTSGGVLDTQYF.

The chain joins TRBV19 to TRBJ1-1; D is unresolved. V shed 0 bases and J shed 11 bases, with 13 bases lying between them. Germline CDR1 and CDR2: LNHDA and SQIVND (reference sequence). The CDR3 is made up of 13 amino acids. As DNA, the CDR3 is TGTGCCAGTAGTATAGAGTGCCAACGTGGGGCTTTCTTT. Its protein product is CASSIECQRGAFF. Full variable domain (outside the CDR3, taken from reference TRBV19 and TRBJ1-1): DGGITQSPKYLFRKEGQNVTLSCEQNLNHDAMYWYRQDPGQGLRLIYYSQIVNDFQKGDIAEGYSVSREKKESFPLTVTSAQKNPTAFYLCASSIECQRGAFFGQGTRLTVV.

This clonotype was picked up many times. V and J are TRBV14 and TRBJ2-7; TRBD1 aligns across 7 bases. J was trimmed by 4 bases and V by 5 bases; bases with no gene match: 11. The CDR3 has 15 residues. The germline gives CDR1 SGHDN, CDR2 FVKESK. The CDR3 DNA reads TGTGCCAGCAGCTCCCGGGGAAGGGGGCTGTACGAGCAGTACTTC. Translating it yields CASSSRGRGLYEQYF.

This chain links TRBV11-2 with TRBJ2-2; D possibly corresponds to TRBD1 (6 bases). The length of the CDR3 is 17 residues. Deletions cut 0 bases from V and 0 bases from J, with 11 bases between. In germline, CDR1 is SGHAT, CDR2 FQNNGV. The CDR3 loop reads CASSLDGTFANTGELFF. CDR3 nucleotides: TGTGCCAGCAGCTTAGATGGGACATTCGCGAACACCGGGGAGCTGTTTTTT.

This clonotype was recorded at least ten times. The gene calls are TRBV5-4 and TRBJ2-7, with D perhaps matching TRBD2 (5 bases). The germline V and J ends were trimmed by 0 bases and 5 bases, with 15 bases remaining between them. Germline CDR1 SGHNT, CDR2 YYREEE (reference sequence). CDR3 size: 15 residues. Written as DNA, the CDR3 is TGTGCCAGCAGCTTGGTGGGCCAACCGGAGGACGAGCAGTACTTC. This sequence encodes CASSLVGQPEDEQYF.

This clonotype was picked up many times. This sequence joins TRBV15 and TRBJ1-1, with D possibly being TRBD1 (5 bases). CDR3 size: 13 residues. V lost 3 bases to trimming and J lost 4 bases, with 9 bases between them. The germline CDR1 and CDR2 sequences are LNHNV and YYDKDF (reference sequence). Here the CDR3 DNA reads TGTGCCACCAGCAGTTTGGGGGTCACTGAAGCTTTCTTT. This sequence encodes CATSSLGVTEAFF.

This clonotype was observed many times. The genes are TRBV9 and TRBJ1-2; D is unresolved. Per germline, CDR1 SGDLS and CDR2 YYNGEE. The ends were cut back, 4 bases at V and 8 bases at J, with 12 bases in the middle. The CDR3 covers 12 residues. CDR3 bases: TGTGCCAGCAGCCAAGATAAGCGGGGCTACACCTTC. This encodes CASSQDKRGYTF.

This clonotype was detected ten times or more. The chain employs TRBV2 and TRBJ1-2; the match to TRBD1 covers 8 bases. After removal of 11 bases from V and 4 bases from J, the junction contained 6 bases not matched to a gene. Germline assignment: CDR1 SNHLY and CDR2 FYNNEI. The CDR3 covers 12 residues. The CDR3 DNA reads as TGTGCCGATAGGACAGGGTTCTATGGCTACACCTTC. It specifies CADRTGFYGYTF.

CDR3 region: CSARTAGQQNTEAFF. The CDR3 DNA reads TGCAGTGCTAGAACAGCCGGCCAGCAGAACACTGAAGCTTTCTTT. This chain uses TRBV20-1 with TRBJ1-1, with D unresolved. Trimming took 2 bases from V and 1 from J, leaving 14 bases between them. This CDR3 comprises 15 residues. Germline CDR1 and CDR2: DFQATT and SNEGSKA (reference sequence).

CDR3 bases: TGCAGCGTTGAGATAGGGACAGCGTATGGCTACACCTTC. Translated, it gives CSVEIGTAYGYTF. J is TRBJ1-2 and V is TRBV29-1, with 7 bases identical to TRBD1. In germline, CDR1 is SQVTM, CDR2 ANQGSEA. Trimming took 3 bases from V and 5 from J; bases not matched to a gene: 6. The CDR3 loop spans 13 amino acids.

This clonotype showed up many times. The chain recombines TRBV6-2 or TRBV6-3 with TRBJ1-2, with D tentatively TRBD1 (5 bases). V was trimmed by 5 bases and J by 4 bases, leaving 17 bases between them. In germline, CDR1 is MNHEY, CDR2 SVGEGT. This CDR3 spans 15 amino acids. CDR3 sequence: CASSPPGWGAYGYTF. The CDR3 region has the DNA TGTGCCAGCAGTCCCCCCGGGTGGGGCGCCTATGGCTACACCTTC.

The sample holds many counts of this clonotype. The genes are TRBV5-1 and TRBJ2-7, with 9 bases identical to TRBD1. This CDR3 has 15 amino acids. Germline CDR1 SGHRS, CDR2 YFSETQ. The junction had 7 bases not matched to a gene; V was cut back by 1 base and J by 5 bases. The CDR3 reads CASSLYRDRDHEQYF. The CDR3 DNA is TGCGCCAGCAGCTTGTACCGGGACAGGGACCACGAGCAGTACTTC.

The genes are TRBV13 and TRBJ2-5; TRBD2 aligns across 13 bases. Germline CDR1 is PRHDT and CDR2 is FYEKMQ (reference sequence). Trimming removed 5 bases from V and 0 bases from J; junction bases left unmatched: 9. The CDR3 covers 18 residues. CDR3 sequence reads: CASSTRLAGGLYQETQYF. CDR3 bases: TGTGCCAGCAGCACCCGACTAGCGGGGGGACTGTACCAAGAGACCCAGTACTTC.

This clonotype was detected ten times or more. The J gene is TRBJ1-1, the V gene TRBV30; 10 nucleotides line up with TRBD1. Germline V gene lookup returns CDR1 GTSNPN and CDR2 SVGIG (reference sequence). The CDR3 spans 14 residues. Germline trimming cut 3 bases from V and 4 bases from J; bases unmatched to any gene: 5. The CDR3 loop is CAWRLDRGGTEAFF. The CDR3 DNA follows: TGTGCCTGGAGACTGGACAGGGGGGGCACTGAAGCTTTCTTT.

This clonotype was counted ten times or more. This chain joins TRBV19 and TRBJ2-5, with 7 bases lining up with TRBD1. The CDR3 totals 14 residues. CDR1 is LNHDA, CDR2 SQIVND, per germline (reference sequence). V gave up 5 bases and J gave up 2 bases; unmatched junction bases: 5. The CDR3 loop reads CASSPGTAQETQYF. The CDR3 coding sequence is TGTGCCAGTAGTCCCGGGACAGCTCAAGAGACCCAGTACTTC.

This clonotype was counted ten times or more. The chain combines TRBV5-6 with TRBJ1-1; D is uncertain. CDR3 length: 13 residues. V lost 4 bases and J 6 bases, leaving 13 bases between the germline ends. Germline V CDR1 and CDR2: SGHDT, YYEEEE. The DNA of the CDR3 is TGTGCCAGCAGCATGACGGGAGGGTCTGAAGCTTTCTTT. Translated: CASSMTGGSEAFF.

Details on this clonotype: The junction differs from germline at one of its ends, possibly a read error. The rearrangement uses TRBV5-1 and TRBJ2-7, with D perhaps TRBD1 (6 bases). Germline-derived CDR1 and CDR2 are SGHRS and YFSETQ. CDR3 length: 12 residues. The DNA of the CDR3 is TGCGCCAGCAGCTTGGACAGGGACCCTCTGCACTTC. Translated: CASSLDRDPLHF.

This clonotype was counted at least ten times. A read error may produce the germline difference seen at one junction end. The chain links TRBV7-2 to TRBJ2-5, with a possible D match to TRBD1 (5 bases). CDR1 is SGHTA and CDR2 is FQGNSA in the germline V gene. CDR3 length equals 13 residues. CDR3 DNA sequence: TGTGCCAGCAGCTCGACAGTCCAAGGGACCCAGTACTTC. This gives the protein CASSSTVQGTQYF.

This clonotype was counted many times. The rearrangement joins TRBV6-1 to TRBJ2-2; D not certain. The CDR3 totals 17 residues. Germline lookup yields CDR1 MNHNS and CDR2 SASEGT. The V end was cut by 7 bases, the J end by 3 bases, with 21 bases between. CDR3 in amino acids: CASTRTRADIYTGELFF. Here the CDR3 DNA reads TGTGCCAGCACCCGAACCCGGGCCGATATATACACCGGGGAGCTGTTTTTT.

This clonotype has a count of ten or more. The rearrangement joins TRBV5-1 to TRBJ2-7; a weak D match, TRBD1 (5 bases). Germline V gene sequence: CDR1 SGHRS, CDR2 YFSETQ. The CDR3 spans 14 residues. V was pared by 4 bases and J by 3 bases, with 14 bases between. In DNA, the CDR3 is TGCGCCAGCAGCCCTAAGTTAGGGGTCTACGAGCAGTACTTC. Its protein is CASSPKLGVYEQYF.

This clonotype was counted ten times or more. The rearrangement uses TRBV4-1 and TRBJ1-3; D is unclear. The V gene lost 1 base and the J gene lost 0 bases, with 4 bases spanning the gap. The CDR3 loop spans 14 amino acids. CDR1 and CDR2 from the germline V gene are MGHRA and YSYEKL. The CDR3 nucleotides read TGCGCCAGCAGCCAAGGGTACTCTGGAAACACCATATATTTT. It encodes CASSQGYSGNTIYF.

In this sample, this clonotype turned up many times. V is TRBV30 and J is TRBJ1-1, with D unresolved. Germline values: CDR1 GTSNPN, CDR2 SVGIG (reference sequence). CDR3 length equals 13 residues. V lost 4 bases and J 1 base, leaving 10 bases between the germline ends. This CDR3 is CAWIPNANTEAFF. For the CDR3, the DNA is TGTGCCTGGATTCCCAACGCGAACACTGAAGCTTTCTTT.